This T cell receptor (beta chain) was captured in a study of shared clonotypes between healthy human individuals. Study in general: Each donor's CD4 naive and CD4 memory cells filled three plates apiece, CD8 naive two, and CD8 memory one. Study results and limitations: Across four donors, naive CD4 shared 5% to 6.5%, naive CD8 over 3%, memory CD4 2% to 2.5%, memory CD8 about 0.4%.

CD4+ cells underwent separation, giving CD45RA+ naive and CD45RA-negative memory subsets. Only one count was recorded for this clone. Antigen unknown. Germline CDR1 LGHNA, CDR2 YSLEER. The CDR3 contains 14 residues. The V and J ends lost 0 bases and 4 bases respectively, with 9 bases between them. The authors loaded 200 ng DNA, some 32,000 T cell genomes, into sorted-subset replicate PCRs. Assay used: immunoSEQ multiplex PCR; TCRdb lists only in-frame clones, some missing. The sample lists around 2.1 million clones; 90% to 97% were seen once. The chain employs TRBV4-3 and TRBJ1-2, with TRBD1 as a possible D gene (5 bases). The TCR originated in a young man in good health. Sample: naive CD4+ T cells sorted from blood. The subset: CD45RA+ positively selected. CDR3: CASSQDSGPYGYTF. The CDR3, as DNA: TGCGCCAGCAGCCAAGATTCGGGGCCCTATGGCTACACCTTC.